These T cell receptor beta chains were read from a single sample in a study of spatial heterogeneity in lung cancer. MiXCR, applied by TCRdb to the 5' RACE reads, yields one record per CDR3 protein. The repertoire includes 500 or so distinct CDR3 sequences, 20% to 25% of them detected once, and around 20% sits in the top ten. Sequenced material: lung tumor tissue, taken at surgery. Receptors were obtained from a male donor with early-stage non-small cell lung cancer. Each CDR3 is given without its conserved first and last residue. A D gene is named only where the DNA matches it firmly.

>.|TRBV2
ASSEPSPNQPQH
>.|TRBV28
ASAESQPESSYNEQF
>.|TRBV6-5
ASSYLIAGFPSGANVLT
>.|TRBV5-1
ASSSGGGETQY
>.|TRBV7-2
ASSLQRTGELF
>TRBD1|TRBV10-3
AISEWTGEADTQY
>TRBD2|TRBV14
ASSPGGDTQY
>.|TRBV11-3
ASSAEGSYNEQF
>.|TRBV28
ASIQDYEQY
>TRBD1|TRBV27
ASQTGMNTEAF
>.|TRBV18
ASSSGNSPLH
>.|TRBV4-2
ASSPVTGNTGELF
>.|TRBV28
ASSYTRPGQSEETQY
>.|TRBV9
ASSVSTGELF
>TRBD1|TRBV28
ASSLWDRNKETQY
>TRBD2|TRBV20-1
SASGLVGETQY
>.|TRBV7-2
ASSQGTGRPEQF
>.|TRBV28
ASSPGQIHNSPLH
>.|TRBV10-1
ASSETGLKETQY
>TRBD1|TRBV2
ASSVGEDRANYGYT
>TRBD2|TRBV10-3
AIRDTERGNNEQF
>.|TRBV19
ATWPGPYNEQF
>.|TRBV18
ASSRGRVSNQPQH
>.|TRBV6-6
ASSPAAGAGGYT
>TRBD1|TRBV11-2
ASSLDLGQGAHEQF
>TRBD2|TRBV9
ASSVQRGQGNTGELF
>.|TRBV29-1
SVDPGLLYNEQF
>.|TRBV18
ASSPSIGTGGDTQY
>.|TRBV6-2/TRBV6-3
ASSRVNTGELF